This passage covers 5 T cell receptor beta chains from one sample sequenced in a study of cytomegalovirus exposure and HLA in healthy donors. The PCR made use of 60 Vbeta and 13 Jbeta primers. This table comes from immunoSEQ multiplex PCR, and its TCRdb copy is limited to in-frame clones, with some not included. The repertoire holds 150,000 to 200,000 clones, with about 12% as singletons. Sequencing was carried out using PBMCs. The receptors were sampled from a man in his fifties in good health and CMV-seropositive.

The rearrangement joins TRBV4-2 to TRBJ1-5; 9 bases map to TRBD1. With V trimmed by 1 base and J by 6 bases, 7 bases remained unmatched. Germline CDR1 LGHNA, CDR2 YNFKEQ. The CDR3 length is 16 residues. CDR3 nucleotide sequence: TGTGCCAGCAGCCAAGGGGGACAGGGATGGTTTCAGCCCCAGCATTTT. Encoded protein: CASSQGGQGWFQPQHF.

There are a few counts of this clone. V is TRBV13 and J is TRBJ1-6; 11 nucleotides line up with TRBD1. The V gene's germline CDR1 is PRHDT and CDR2 FYEKMQ (reference sequence). V shed 0 bases, J shed 9 bases, and the junction held 10 bases outside the gene matches. This CDR3 contains 18 residues. Here the CDR3 DNA reads TGTGCCAGCAGCTTAGGCCGTGGACAGGGGGCTGCTGCTTCACCCCTCCACTTT. Translation: CASSLGRGQGAAASPLHF.

The genes are TRBV29-1 and TRBJ2-3; 10 bases agree with TRBD1. The CDR3 runs 14 residues. Looked up from germline, CDR1 is SQVTM and CDR2 is ANQGSEA. V shed 5 bases and J 3 bases; nucleotides not matched to a gene: 5. The CDR3 spells CSVRQGAVTDTQYF. As DNA, the CDR3 is TGCAGCGTTCGACAGGGGGCCGTTACAGATACGCAGTATTTT.

V is TRBV10-3 and J is TRBJ2-5, with D perhaps matching TRBD1 (6 bases). Germline V gene lookup returns CDR1 ENHRY and CDR2 SYGVKD. Trimming took off 4 bases at V and 3 bases at J, with 12 bases between the two ends. The CDR3 has 14 amino acids. The CDR3 DNA reads TGTGCCATCAGTGGGGACAAGGGGGAAGAGACCCAGTACTTC. Translation: CAISGDKGEETQYF.

The gene calls are TRBV5-4 and TRBJ1-2, with D unclear. Germline values: CDR1 SGHNT, CDR2 YYREEE (reference sequence). V lost 2 bases, J lost 3 bases, and 14 bases lay in between. This CDR3 spans 15 amino acids. This CDR3 reads CASSFGTAGDYGYTF. The CDR3 DNA reads TGTGCCAGCAGCTTTGGAACGGCAGGTGACTATGGCTACACCTTC. The variable domain in full, completed from reference TRBV5-4 and TRBJ1-2, reads ETGVTQSPTHLIKTRGQQVTLRCSSQSGHNTVSWYQQALGQGPQFIFQYYREEENGRGNFPPRFSGLQFPNYSSELNVNALELDDSALYLCASSFGTAGDYGYTFGSGTRLTVV.